These T cell receptor beta chains were read from a single sample in a study of cytomegalovirus exposure and HLA in healthy donors. Profiling relied on immunoSEQ multiplex PCR, and the TCRdb table lists in-frame clones only, not all of them. The table includes approximately 190,000 clones, 81% detected once. The sample taken for sequencing was PBMCs. The receptor set was obtained from a man aged 35 to 55 in good health and CMV-seropositive. CDR3s include the opening cysteine and the closing phenylalanine or tryptophan. Fields, in order: J gene, D gene, clone size, V gene, CDR3 DNA, CDR3 protein. A D gene is named only where the DNA matches it firmly. The size entry is marked missing in some rows and otherwise reads once, few, many or a size class.

TRBJ2-3 | TRBD1 | - | TRBV14 | TGTGCCAGCAGCCCGAAGTTGTTGACAGGGTGGGCAGATACGCAGTATTTT | CASSPKLLTGWADTQYF
TRBJ2-1 | - | - | TRBV4-1 | TGCGCCAGCAGCCCCCCCCCGAGCTCCTACAATGAGCAGTTCTTC | CASSPPPSSYNEQFF
TRBJ1-3 | TRBD1 | - | TRBV7-2 | TGTGCCAGCAGCTCAGTCGGGACAGCTGGGAACACCATATATTTT | CASSSVGTAGNTIYF
TRBJ1-6 | - | - | TRBV7-9 | TGTGCCACCATTTGGACAGAAGGGGATAATTCACCCCTCCACTTT | CATIWTEGDNSPLHF
TRBJ1-2 | TRBD1 | - | TRBV4-3 | TGCGCCAGCAGCCAAGCCGACAGGGGGCTTCTCTATGGCTACACCTTC | CASSQADRGLLYGYTF
TRBJ2-7 | - | - | TRBV2 | TGTGCCAGCAGTACGACTACACTTTGGGGCGAGCAGTACTTC | CASSTTTLWGEQYF
TRBJ2-1 | TRBD2 | - | TRBV7-2 | TGTGCCAGCAGCTTAGTGATTAGACTAGCGGGCAACAATGAGCAGTTCTTC | CASSLVIRLAGNNEQFF
TRBJ2-2 | - | - | TRBV10-3 | TGTGCCATCAGTGAGATGGGCGCAACCGGGGAGCTGTTTTTT | CAISEMGATGELFF
TRBJ2-7 | - | - | TRBV6-5 | TGTGCCAGCGGAAACTACCTCTCCTACGAGCAGTACTTC | CASGNYLSYEQYF
TRBJ2-7 | TRBD2 | - | TRBV5-1 | TGCGCCAGCAGCCCCCTAGCGGCCGCCTACGAGCAGTACTTC | CASSPLAAAYEQYF
TRBJ1-2 | TRBD1 | - | TRBV29-1 | TGCAGCGCCCAGACAGGGGCCCTCTATGGCTACACCTTC | CSAQTGALYGYTF
TRBJ2-1 | - | few | TRBV13 | TGTGCCAGCAGCCGCGGCGGAGGCTTCTCCTACAATGAGCAGTTCTTC | CASSRGGGFSYNEQFF
TRBJ1-2 | TRBD1 | - | TRBV7-8 | TGTGCCAGCAGCAAGGGACAGGGGTTAAGCACCTTC | CASSKGQGLSTF
TRBJ2-3 | - | - | TRBV29-1 | TGCAGCGCAAAACAGACAGATACGCAGTATTTT | CSAKQTDTQYF
TRBJ1-1 | - | - | TRBV18 | TGTGCCAGCTCTTTAAAAAGGGACATTGAAGCTTTCTTT | CASSLKRDIEAFF
TRBJ2-7 | TRBD2 | - | TRBV6-5 | TGTGCCAGCAGTTACGGGTCGGGGGGGGGCTACGAGCAGTACTTC | CASSYGSGGGYEQYF
TRBJ1-3 | - | - | TRBV6-5 | TGTGCCAGCAGCAAAGGCACTAGTGCTGGAAACACCATATATTTT | CASSKGTSAGNTIYF
TRBJ2-7 | TRBD1 | - | TRBV5-1 | TGCGCCAGCAGAAAGGGACAGGGGGTGTACGAGCAGTACTTC | CASRKGQGVYEQYF
TRBJ1-1 | - | - | TRBV9 | TGTGCCAGCAGCGTAGGTCCCCTTAACACTGAAGCTTTCTTT | CASSVGPLNTEAFF
TRBJ2-3 | TRBD2 | - | TRBV29-1 | TGCAGCGTTGACTACGGGACTAGCCATCCAGATACGCAGTATTTT | CSVDYGTSHPDTQYF
TRBJ2-2 | TRBD2 | - | TRBV7-2 | TGTGCCAGCAGCATACTAGCGGGAGTGAAGGAGCTGTTTTTT | CASSILAGVKELFF
TRBJ2-5 | TRBD2 | few | TRBV2 | TGTGCCAGCAGTGTAGCTAGCGGGGGGGCCGGGGAGACCCAGTACTTC | CASSVASGGAGETQYF
TRBJ2-7 | - | - | TRBV5-1 | TGCGCCAGCTCACGGGAAGCCCCCTACGAGCAGTACTTC | CASSREAPYEQYF
TRBJ1-2 | TRBD1 | - | TRBV5-1 | TGCGCCAGCAGCTCCCCGGGACAGGGACCCTTGGGGTATGGCTACACCTTC | CASSSPGQGPLGYGYTF
TRBJ2-7 | TRBD1 | - | TRBV18 | TGTGCCAGCTCCGGGACAGGAGGTTCCTACGAGCAGTACTTC | CASSGTGGSYEQYF
TRBJ2-4 | - | - | TRBV5-5 | TGTGCCAGCAGCTTGGACCTACTAGGGGCCAAAAACATTCAGTACTTC | CASSLDLLGAKNIQYF
TRBJ2-3 | TRBD2 | - | TRBV5-4 | TGTGCCAGCAGCCCCGGGACTAGCGGGAGGGCCGCAGATACGCAGTATTTT | CASSPGTSGRAADTQYF
TRBJ1-5 | - | - | TRBV9 | TGTGCCAGCAGCCGGGATGGAGAGGCGAATCAGCCCCAGCATTTT | CASSRDGEANQPQHF
TRBJ2-7 | TRBD1 | - | TRBV16 | TGTGCCAGCAGCCAATTGGCCGGGACAGGAGCCTACGAGCAGTACTTC | CASSQLAGTGAYEQYF
TRBJ1-3 | - | - | TRBV30 | TGTGCCTGGAGTGGACGAGGGGGATCTGGAAACACCATATATTTT | CAWSGRGGSGNTIYF